The 10 T cell receptor beta chains presented below share a single source sample, sequenced in a study of beta chain features in type 1 diabetes. The authors reverse transcribed all of the isolated RNA, so sequencing captured expressed TCRB transcripts. This table comes from immunoSEQ multiplex PCR, and its TCRdb copy is limited to in-frame clones, with some not included. The sample has around 500,000 clones, over 10% seen once. Sequencing was carried out using naive CD4+ T cells from blood. The receptor set was obtained from a woman under 30 in good health.

This clone showed up just a few times. The chain links TRBV5-1 to TRBJ2-1; the match to TRBD2 covers 8 bases. J gave up 8 bases and V 0 bases, and 7 bases lay outside the gene matches. The CDR3 runs to 15 residues. Germline-derived CDR1 and CDR2 are SGHRS and YFSETQ. The DNA of the CDR3 is TGCGCCAGCAGCTTGGTCGGGACTAGTGTTGATGAGCAGTTCTTC. Protein: CASSLVGTSVDEQFF.

A remark on this clone: Other DNA sequences from this sample encode an identical CDR3 as well. The CDR3 sequence is CASSLERGSYEQYF. In DNA form, the CDR3 reads TGTGCCAGCAGCTTGGAACGGGGCTCCTACGAGCAGTACTTC. The chain has TRBV7-8 and TRBJ2-7; D is perhaps TRBD2 (5 bases). The CDR3 has 14 residues. From germline, CDR1 is SGHVS and CDR2 FQNEAQ. V lost 3 bases, J lost 0 bases, and 9 bases lay in between. Using reference TRBV7-8 and TRBJ2-7 for the parts outside the CDR3, the full variable domain is GAGVSQSPRYKVAKRGQDVALRCDPISGHVSLFWYQQALGQGPEFLTYFQNEAQLDKSGLPSDRFFAERPEGSVSTLKIQRTQQEDSAVYLCASSLERGSYEQYFGPGTRLTVT.

Details on this clone: Relative to the germline gene, one junction end is altered; a read error may explain this. The V gene is TRBV7-7, the J gene TRBJ1-4; D call uncertain. Per germline, CDR1 SSHAT and CDR2 FNYEAQ (reference sequence). The CDR3 spans 14 residues. This CDR3 is CAISLDWQSEKLFF. DNA of the CDR3: TGTGCCATCAGCTTAGATTGGCAGAGTGAAAAACTGTTTTTT.

This clone was observed a few times. The chain employs TRBV10-3 and TRBJ2-5; D ambiguous. Germline V gene sequence: CDR1 ENHRY, CDR2 SYGVKD. The CDR3 contains 14 residues. Trimming removed 3 bases at V and 0 bases at J, with 8 bases between. CDR3 DNA: TGTGCCATCAGTGAAGGAGTGAACCAAGAGACCCAGTACTTC. This codes for CAISEGVNQETQYF.

This clone has only a few counts. This chain joins TRBV29-1 and TRBJ2-7; D gene ambiguous. V lost 3 bases and J lost 6, with 12 bases in between. Germline V gene sequence: CDR1 SQVTM, CDR2 ANQGSEA. CDR3 length: 12 amino acids. CDR3 in amino acids: CSVEAFRSEQYV. The DNA of the CDR3 is TGCAGCGTTGAGGCGTTCAGAAGCGAGCAGTACGTC.

The chain employs TRBV9 and TRBJ1-5; maybe TRBD1 (5 bases). The CDR3 loop spans 14 amino acids. The V end was cut by 3 bases, the J end by 1 base, with 8 bases between. Germline CDR1 reads SGDLS; CDR2 reads YYNGEE. CDR3 DNA sequence: TGTGCCAGCAGCGCGGCAGGGAGCAATCAGCCCCAGCATTTT. Residues: CASSAAGSNQPQHF.

The V call is TRBV7-9, the J call TRBJ1-2, with a possible D match to TRBD1 (6 bases). The germline CDR1 and CDR2 sequences are SEHNR and FQNEAQ (reference sequence). CDR3 size: 16 residues. Between the trimmed V and J ends, which lost 4 bases and 2 bases, there was a span of 17 bases. The CDR3 sequence is CASSSLDRGWNYGYTF. CDR3 DNA sequence: TGTGCCAGCAGCTCGCTGGACAGAGGATGGAACTATGGCTACACCTTC. Supplemented by reference TRBV7-9 and TRBJ1-2, the full variable domain reads DTGVSQNPRHKITKRGQNVTFRCDPISEHNRLYWYRQTLGQGPEFLTYFQNEAQLEKSRLLSDRFSAERPKGSFSTLEIQRTEQGDSAMYLCASSSLDRGWNYGYTFGSGTRLTVV.

Only a few counts were recorded for this clone. One end of the junction varies from germline; a read error may be responsible. This chain connects TRBV29-1 to TRBJ2-5; D possibly uses TRBD1 or TRBD2 (6 bases each). This CDR3 has 13 amino acids. The germline gives CDR1 SQVTM, CDR2 ANQGSEA. The CDR3 loop is CSAEPGAGETQYF. The CDR3, as DNA: TGCAGCGCTGAACCGGGGGCTGGGGAGACCCAGTACTTC.

Concerning this clone: The sample has other DNA sequences that encode this CDR3 too. V and J are TRBV29-1 and TRBJ1-1; the D is unclear. V lost 6 bases to trimming and J lost 1 base, with 9 bases between them. Germline lookup yields CDR1 SQVTM and CDR2 ANQGSEA. This CDR3 has 12 residues. The CDR3 is CSVAGGNTEAFF. The CDR3 coding sequence is TGCAGCGTCGCCGGCGGGAACACTGAAGCTTTCTTT. The entire variable domain, with the rest obtained from reference TRBV29-1 and TRBJ1-1, is as follows: SAVISQKPSRDICQRGTSLTIQCQVDSQVTMMFWYRQQPGQSLTLIATANQGSEATYESGFVIDKFPISRPNLTFSTLTVSNMSPEDSSIYLCSVAGGNTEAFFGQGTRLTVV.

A few counts support this clone. The chain joins TRBV7-2 to TRBJ2-2; 10 positions agree with TRBD2. With V trimmed by 4 bases and J by 6 bases, 8 bases remained unmatched. In germline, CDR1 is SGHTA, CDR2 FQGNSA. This CDR3 comprises 16 residues. CDR3 DNA sequence: TGTGCCAGCAGCTGGAGGCTAGCGGGGGCCCCCGGGGAGCTGTTTTTT. Translated, it gives CASSWRLAGAPGELFF.